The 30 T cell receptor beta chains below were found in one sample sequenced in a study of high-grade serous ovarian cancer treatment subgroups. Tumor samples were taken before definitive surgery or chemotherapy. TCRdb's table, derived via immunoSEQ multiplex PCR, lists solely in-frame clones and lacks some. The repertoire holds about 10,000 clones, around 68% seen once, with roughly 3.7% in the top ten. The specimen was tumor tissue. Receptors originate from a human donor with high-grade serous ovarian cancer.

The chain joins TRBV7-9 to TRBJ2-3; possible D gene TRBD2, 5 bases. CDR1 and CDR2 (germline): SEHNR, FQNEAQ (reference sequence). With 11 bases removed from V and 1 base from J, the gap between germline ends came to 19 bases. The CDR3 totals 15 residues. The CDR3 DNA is TGTGCCGGTGGGAGCGGCGTTCTTCGCACAGATACGCAGTATTTT. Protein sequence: CAGGSGVLRTDTQYF.

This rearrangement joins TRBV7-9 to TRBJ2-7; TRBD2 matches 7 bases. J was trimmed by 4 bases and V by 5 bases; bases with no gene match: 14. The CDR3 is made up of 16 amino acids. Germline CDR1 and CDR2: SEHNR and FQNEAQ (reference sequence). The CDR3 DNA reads TGTGCCAGCAGCCCGACCGAAGTGGGCGGGGGTTACGAGCAGTACTTC. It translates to CASSPTEVGGGYEQYF. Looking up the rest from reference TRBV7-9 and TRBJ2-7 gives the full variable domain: DTGVSQNPRHKITKRGQNVTFRCDPISEHNRLYWYRQTLGQGPEFLTYFQNEAQLEKSRLLSDRFSAERPKGSFSTLEIQRTEQGDSAMYLCASSPTEVGGGYEQYFGPGTRLTVT.

Here the CDR3 DNA reads TGTGCCAGCAGCCCCGGGACTAGCGGGCCCAATGAGCAGTTCTTC. The encoded protein is CASSPGTSGPNEQFF. This chain connects TRBV7-6 to TRBJ2-1, with 12 bases lining up with TRBD2. This CDR3 is 15 amino acids long. The germline gives CDR1 SGHVS, CDR2 FNYEAQ. V lost 5 bases to trimming and J lost 6 bases; unmatched junction nucleotides: 5.

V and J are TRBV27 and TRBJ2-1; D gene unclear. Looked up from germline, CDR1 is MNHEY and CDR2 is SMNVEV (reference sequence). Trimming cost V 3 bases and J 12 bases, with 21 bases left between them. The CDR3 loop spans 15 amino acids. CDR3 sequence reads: CASSLIPDSAPWQFF. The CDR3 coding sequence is TGTGCCAGCAGTTTGATCCCCGACTCAGCCCCTTGGCAGTTCTTC.

This CDR3 reads CASSHSWTGHYEQYF. In DNA form, the CDR3 reads TGCGCCAGCAGTCACTCCTGGACAGGGCACTACGAGCAGTACTTC. The chain couples TRBV23-1 to TRBJ2-7; the match to TRBD1 covers 8 bases. TRBV23-1 is recorded as an ORF, its role being uncertain. J lost 3 bases, V lost 3 bases, and 7 bases had no gene match. The CDR3 sequence is 15 residues long.

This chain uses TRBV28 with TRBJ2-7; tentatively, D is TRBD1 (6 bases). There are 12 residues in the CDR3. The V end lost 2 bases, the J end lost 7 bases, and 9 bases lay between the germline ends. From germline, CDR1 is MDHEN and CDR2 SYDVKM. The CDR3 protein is CASSLRTGEQYF. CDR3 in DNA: TGTGCCAGCAGTTTAAGAACAGGGGAGCAGTACTTC. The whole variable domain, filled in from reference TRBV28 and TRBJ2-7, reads DVKVTQSSRYLVKRTGEKVFLECVQDMDHENMFWYRQDPGLGLRLIYFSYDVKMKEKGDIPEGYSVSREKKERFSLILESASTNQTSMYLCASSLRTGEQYFGPGTRLTVT.

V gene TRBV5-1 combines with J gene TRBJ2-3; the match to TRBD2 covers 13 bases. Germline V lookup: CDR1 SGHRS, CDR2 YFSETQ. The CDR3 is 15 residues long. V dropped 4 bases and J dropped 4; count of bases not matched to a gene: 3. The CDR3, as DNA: TGCGCCAGCAGCCTGGGACTAGCGGGATCAGATACGCAGTATTTT. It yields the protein CASSLGLAGSDTQYF.

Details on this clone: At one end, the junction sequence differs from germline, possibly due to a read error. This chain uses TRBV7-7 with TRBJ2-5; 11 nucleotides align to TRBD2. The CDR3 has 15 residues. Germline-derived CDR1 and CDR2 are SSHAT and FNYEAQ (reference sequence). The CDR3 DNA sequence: TGTGCTAGCAGCCGTAGCGGGAGGGACCAAGAGACCCAGTACTTC. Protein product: CASSRSGRDQETQYF.

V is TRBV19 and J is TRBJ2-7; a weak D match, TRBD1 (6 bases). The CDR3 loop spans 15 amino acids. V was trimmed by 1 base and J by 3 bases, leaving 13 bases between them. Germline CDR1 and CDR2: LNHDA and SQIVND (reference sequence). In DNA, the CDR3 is TGTGCCAGTAGTATAGCTTGGGACATCAACTACGAGCAGTACTTC. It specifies CASSIAWDINYEQYF. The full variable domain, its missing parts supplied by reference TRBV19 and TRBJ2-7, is DGGITQSPKYLFRKEGQNVTLSCEQNLNHDAMYWYRQDPGQGLRLIYYSQIVNDFQKGDIAEGYSVSREKKESFPLTVTSAQKNPTAFYLCASSIAWDINYEQYFGPGTRLTVT.

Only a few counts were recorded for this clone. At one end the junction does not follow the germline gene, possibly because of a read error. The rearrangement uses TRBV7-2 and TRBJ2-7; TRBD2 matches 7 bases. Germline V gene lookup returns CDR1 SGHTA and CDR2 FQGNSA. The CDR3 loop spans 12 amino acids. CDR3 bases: TGTGCCAGCAACTTATGGGGGGGCGAGCAGTACTTC. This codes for CASNLWGGEQYF.

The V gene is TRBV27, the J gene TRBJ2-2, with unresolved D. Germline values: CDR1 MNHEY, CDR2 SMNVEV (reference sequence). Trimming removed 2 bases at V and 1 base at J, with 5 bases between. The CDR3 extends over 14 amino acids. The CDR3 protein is CASSLGLNTGELFF. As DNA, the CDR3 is TGTGCCAGCAGTTTAGGGCTGAACACCGGGGAGCTGTTTTTT.

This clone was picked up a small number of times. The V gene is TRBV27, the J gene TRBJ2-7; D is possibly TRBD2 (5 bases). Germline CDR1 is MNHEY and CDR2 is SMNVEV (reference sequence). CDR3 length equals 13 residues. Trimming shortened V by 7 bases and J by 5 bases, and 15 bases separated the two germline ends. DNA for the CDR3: TGTGCCAGCACCCCGTCGGCTAGCAACGAGCAGTACTTC. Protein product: CASTPSASNEQYF.

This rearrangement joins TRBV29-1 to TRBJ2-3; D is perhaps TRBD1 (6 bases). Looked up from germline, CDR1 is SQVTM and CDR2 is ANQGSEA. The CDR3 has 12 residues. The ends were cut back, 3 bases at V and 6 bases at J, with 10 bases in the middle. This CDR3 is CSVDGGGDTQYF. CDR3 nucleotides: TGCAGCGTTGATGGGGGCGGGGATACGCAGTATTTT.

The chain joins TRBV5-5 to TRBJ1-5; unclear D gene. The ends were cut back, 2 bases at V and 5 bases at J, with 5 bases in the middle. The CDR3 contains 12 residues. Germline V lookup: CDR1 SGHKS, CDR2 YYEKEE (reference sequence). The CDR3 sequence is CASSFDDQPQHF. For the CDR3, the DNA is TGTGCCAGCAGCTTCGACGATCAGCCCCAGCATTTT.

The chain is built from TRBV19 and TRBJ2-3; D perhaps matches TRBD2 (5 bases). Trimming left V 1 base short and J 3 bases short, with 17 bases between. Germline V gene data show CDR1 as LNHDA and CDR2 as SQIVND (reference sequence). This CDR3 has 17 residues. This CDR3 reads CASSIGDIGGLTDTQYF. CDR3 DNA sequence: TGTGCCAGTAGTATAGGGGATATAGGCGGGTTGACAGATACGCAGTATTTT. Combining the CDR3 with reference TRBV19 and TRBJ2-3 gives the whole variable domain DGGITQSPKYLFRKEGQNVTLSCEQNLNHDAMYWYRQDPGQGLRLIYYSQIVNDFQKGDIAEGYSVSREKKESFPLTVTSAQKNPTAFYLCASSIGDIGGLTDTQYFGPGTRLTVL.

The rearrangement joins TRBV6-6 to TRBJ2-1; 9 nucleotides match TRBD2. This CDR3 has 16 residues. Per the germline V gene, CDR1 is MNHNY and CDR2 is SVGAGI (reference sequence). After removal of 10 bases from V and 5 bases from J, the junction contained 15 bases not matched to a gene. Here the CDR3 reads CATMGIGGGGNNEQFF. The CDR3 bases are TGTGCCACCATGGGGATCGGCGGGGGGGGCAACAATGAGCAGTTCTTC.

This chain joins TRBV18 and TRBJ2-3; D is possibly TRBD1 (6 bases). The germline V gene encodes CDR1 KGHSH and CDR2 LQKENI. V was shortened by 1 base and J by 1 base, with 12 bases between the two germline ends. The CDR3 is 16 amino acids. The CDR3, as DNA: TGTGCCAGCTCACCACTCAGGGGCTGGGGCACAGATACGCAGTATTTT. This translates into CASSPLRGWGTDTQYF.

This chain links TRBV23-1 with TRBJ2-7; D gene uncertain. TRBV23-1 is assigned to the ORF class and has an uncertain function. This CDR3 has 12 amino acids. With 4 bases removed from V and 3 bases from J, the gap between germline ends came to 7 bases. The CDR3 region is CASSPLGYEQYF. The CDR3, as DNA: TGCGCCAGCAGTCCCCTGGGCTACGAGCAGTACTTC.

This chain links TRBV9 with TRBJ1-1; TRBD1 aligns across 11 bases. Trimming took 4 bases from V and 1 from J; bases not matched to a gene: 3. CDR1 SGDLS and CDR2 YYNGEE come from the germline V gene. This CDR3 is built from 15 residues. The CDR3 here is CASSSGQGANTEAFF. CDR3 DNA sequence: TGTGCCAGCAGCTCAGGACAGGGGGCGAACACTGAAGCTTTCTTT.

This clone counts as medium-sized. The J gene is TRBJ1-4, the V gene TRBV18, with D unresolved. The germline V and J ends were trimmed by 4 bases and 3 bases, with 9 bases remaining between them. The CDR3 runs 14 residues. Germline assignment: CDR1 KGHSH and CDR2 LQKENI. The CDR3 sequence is CASSRARANEKLFF. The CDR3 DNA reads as TGTGCCAGCTCACGAGCGAGGGCTAATGAAAAACTGTTTTTT.

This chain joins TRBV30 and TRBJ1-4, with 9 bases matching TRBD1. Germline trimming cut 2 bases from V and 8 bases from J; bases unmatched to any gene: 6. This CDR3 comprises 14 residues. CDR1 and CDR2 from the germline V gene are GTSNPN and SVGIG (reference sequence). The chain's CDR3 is CAWSLQGAFEKLFF. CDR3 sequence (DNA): TGTGCCTGGAGTCTACAGGGGGCGTTCGAAAAACTGTTTTTT.

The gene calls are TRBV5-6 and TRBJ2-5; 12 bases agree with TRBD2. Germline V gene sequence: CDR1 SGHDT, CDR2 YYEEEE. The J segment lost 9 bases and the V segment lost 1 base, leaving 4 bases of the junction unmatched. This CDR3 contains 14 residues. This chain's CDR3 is CASSLLAGGGAQYF. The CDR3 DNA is TGTGCCAGCAGCTTGCTAGCGGGAGGGGGGGCCCAGTACTTC.

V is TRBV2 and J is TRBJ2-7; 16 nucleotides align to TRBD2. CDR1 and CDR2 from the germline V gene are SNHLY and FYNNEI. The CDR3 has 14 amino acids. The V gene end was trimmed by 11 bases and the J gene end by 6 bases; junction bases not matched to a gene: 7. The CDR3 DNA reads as TGTGCCGGGGGACTAGCGGGAGGGCCGGCCGAGCAGTACTTC. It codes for CAGGLAGGPAEQYF.

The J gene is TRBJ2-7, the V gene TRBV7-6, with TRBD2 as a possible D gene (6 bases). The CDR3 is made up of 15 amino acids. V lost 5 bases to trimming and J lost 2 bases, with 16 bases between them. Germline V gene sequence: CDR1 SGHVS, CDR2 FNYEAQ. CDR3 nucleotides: TGTGCCAGCAGCCCGGGACTCCTTGACACCTACGAGCAGTACTTC. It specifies CASSPGLLDTYEQYF.

The CDR3 DNA reads as TGTGCCAGCAGTCCCACCTTTGGGCAGCGCCAAGAGACCCAGTACTTC. Translation gives CASSPTFGQRQETQYF. The chain employs TRBV28 and TRBJ2-5; no clear D gene. The CDR3 loop spans 16 amino acids. V shed 5 bases and J shed 1 base, with 17 bases lying between them. The germline V gene encodes CDR1 MDHEN and CDR2 SYDVKM.

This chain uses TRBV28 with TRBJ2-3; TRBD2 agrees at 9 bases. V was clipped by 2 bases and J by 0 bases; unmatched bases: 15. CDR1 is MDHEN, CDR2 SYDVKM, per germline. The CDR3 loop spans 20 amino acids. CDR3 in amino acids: CASSLPAAGGRVPSTDTQYF. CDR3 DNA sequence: TGTGCCAGCAGTTTACCGGCCGCGGGAGGGCGCGTCCCTAGCACAGATACGCAGTATTTT. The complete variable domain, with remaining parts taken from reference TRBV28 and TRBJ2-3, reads DVKVTQSSRYLVKRTGEKVFLECVQDMDHENMFWYRQDPGLGLRLIYFSYDVKMKEKGDIPEGYSVSREKKERFSLILESASTNQTSMYLCASSLPAAGGRVPSTDTQYFGPGTRLTVL.

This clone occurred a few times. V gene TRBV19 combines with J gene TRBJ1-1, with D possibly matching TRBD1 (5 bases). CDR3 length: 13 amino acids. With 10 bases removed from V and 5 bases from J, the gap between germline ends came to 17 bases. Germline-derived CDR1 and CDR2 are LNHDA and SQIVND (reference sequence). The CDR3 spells CATRDGGGTEAFF. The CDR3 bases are TGTGCCACCAGGGACGGCGGGGGGACTGAAGCTTTCTTT.

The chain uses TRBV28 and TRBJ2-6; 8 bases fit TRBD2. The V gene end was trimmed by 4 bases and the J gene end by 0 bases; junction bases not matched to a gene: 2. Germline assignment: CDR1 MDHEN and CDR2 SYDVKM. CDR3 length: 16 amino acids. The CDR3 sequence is CASSSAGGSGANVLTF. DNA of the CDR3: TGTGCCAGCAGTTCCGCGGGGGGCTCTGGGGCCAACGTCCTGACTTTC.

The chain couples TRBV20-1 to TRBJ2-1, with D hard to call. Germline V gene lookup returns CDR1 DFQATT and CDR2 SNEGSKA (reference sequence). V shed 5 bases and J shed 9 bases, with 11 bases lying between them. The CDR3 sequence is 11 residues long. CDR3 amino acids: CSAGTGLEQFF. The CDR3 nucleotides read TGCAGTGCTGGTACCGGGCTTGAGCAGTTCTTC.

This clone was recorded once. CDR3 residues: CATSPGTALNTEAFF. In nucleotides, the CDR3 is TGTGCCACCTCCCCTGGGACAGCGTTGAACACTGAAGCTTTCTTT. The chain combines TRBV7-3 with TRBJ1-1; 7 bases fit TRBD1. Germline assignment: CDR1 SGHTA and CDR2 FQGTGA. Trimming cost V 10 bases and J 0 bases; bases outside gene matches: 11. This CDR3 comprises 15 residues.